The 7 T cell receptor beta chains in this list originate from one sample, sequenced in a study of T cells in Graves' hyperthyroidism and ophthalmopathy (dated 2019 in TCRdb). Libraries were constructed by multiplex PCR. Sequenced on an Illumina HiSeq 2000. The TCR beta CDR3 regions were amplified from RNA transcripts. A first-round RT-PCR of the TCR CDR3 used the HTBI primer set with the Qiagen OneStep RT-PCR kit. The public reads were quality trimmed at Q25 with fastp and then assembled into clones with MiXCR by TCRdb, keeping productive beta chains. Every CDR3 protein is listed once, alongside the most common genes and DNA of its rows. The sample table records about 550,000 distinct CDR3 sequences; under 25% of these occur just once. The ten most abundant clones make up 26% of the sample. Input material: blood. All receptors derive from a man younger than 30 with Graves' hyperthyroidism.

To note about this clonotype: A junction boundary mismatches the germline segment, possibly from a read error. J is TRBJ2-7 and V is TRBV3-1; perhaps D is TRBD1 or TRBD2 (5 bases each). CDR1 and CDR2 from the germline V gene are LGHDT and YNNKEL (reference sequence). The CDR3 contains 14 residues. CDR3 DNA sequence: TGTGCCAGCAGCCAAGTGGGACCTTCCTACGAGCAGCACTTC. Amino acid sequence: CASSQVGPSYEQHF.

This clonotype has a count of ten or more. The V and J genes are TRBV6-1 and TRBJ2-4, with 10 bases lining up with TRBD2. In germline, CDR1 is MNHNS, CDR2 SASEGT. The CDR3 contains 15 residues. With V trimmed by 4 bases and J by 5 bases, 5 bases remained unmatched. The CDR3 region is CASSGGTSGENIQYF. The CDR3 DNA is TGTGCCAGCAGTGGGGGAACTAGCGGGGAAAACATTCAGTACTTC.

This rearrangement joins TRBV12-3 or TRBV12-4 to TRBJ1-5; D ambiguous. Trimming removed 6 bases at V and 4 bases at J, with 16 bases between. The CDR3 is made up of 15 amino acids. The CDR3 loop is CASSFRDPSNQPQHF. The CDR3 DNA reads as TGTGCCAGCAGCTTCCGCGACCCAAGTAATCAGCCCCAGCATTTT.

This clonotype was recorded a few times. The gene calls are TRBV28 and TRBJ2-2; D might be TRBD2 (6 bases). V lost 4 bases and J lost 2, with 8 bases in between. The CDR3 covers 14 residues. Germline CDR1 and CDR2: MDHEN and SYDVKM. The CDR3 DNA follows: TGTGCCAGCAGTTGGGACTTAAACACCGGGGAGCTGTTTTTT. This codes for CASSWDLNTGELFF.

The chain joins TRBV6-5 to TRBJ1-5, with D tentatively TRBD1 (5 bases). Germline loops: CDR1 MNHEY, CDR2 SVGAGI. The CDR3 totals 15 residues. The V gene lost 6 bases and the J gene lost 4 bases, with 16 bases spanning the gap. CDR3 protein: CASSPGGEWNQPQHF. DNA for the CDR3: TGTGCCAGCAGCCCGGGGGGGGAATGGAATCAGCCCCAGCATTTT.

V gene TRBV20-1 combines with J gene TRBJ1-1; a possible D gene is TRBD1 (6 bases). CDR3 length: 14 amino acids. The ends were cut back, 6 bases at V and 5 bases at J, with 19 bases in the middle. Germline loops: CDR1 DFQATT, CDR2 SNEGSKA (reference sequence). The CDR3 sequence: CSAPTLVGATEAFF. For the CDR3, the DNA is TGCAGTGCCCCGACCTTGGTGGGGGCGACTGAAGCTTTCTTT.

This clonotype was picked up many times. This chain links TRBV20-1 with TRBJ1-1; TRBD1 is a possible D gene (5 bases). The length of the CDR3 is 13 residues. Trimming took off 6 bases at V and 0 bases at J, with 11 bases between the two ends. The germline V gene has CDR1 DFQATT and CDR2 SNEGSKA (reference sequence). The CDR3 is CSARGRMNTEAFF. CDR3 nucleotides: TGCAGTGCCCGGGGACGGATGAACACTGAAGCTTTCTTT.